The 30 T cell receptor beta chains below come from one sample, sequenced in a study of blood T cell repertoires in COVID-19. Sequencing was performed with immunoSEQ multiplex PCR; in TCRdb, only in-frame clones are kept and a portion is missing. This table has 65,000 or so clones, about 81% appearing once. Sequences were obtained from peripheral blood. Source of these receptors: a man aged 80 or over with acute or convalescent COVID-19.

This rearrangement joins TRBV28 to TRBJ1-2; 9 bases map to TRBD1. CDR3 length: 15 residues. Per the germline V gene, CDR1 is MDHEN and CDR2 is SYDVKM. J was trimmed by 5 bases and V by 5 bases; bases with no gene match: 9. CDR3 bases: TGTGCCAGCAGTACCCTACAGGGGGCTTGGTATGGCTACACCTTC. Amino acids: CASSTLQGAWYGYTF.

This clone appeared a few times. The same CDR3 arises from other DNA sequences in this sample as well. The rearrangement uses TRBV7-9 and TRBJ1-2, with D perhaps TRBD1 (6 bases). Looked up from germline, CDR1 is SEHNR and CDR2 is FQNEAQ (reference sequence). V was clipped by 1 base and J by 4 bases, with 7 bases between them. The CDR3 runs to 13 residues. The CDR3 region is CASSLEDSYGYTF. DNA of the CDR3: TGTGCCAGCAGCTTAGAGGACAGCTATGGCTACACCTTC.

The V and J genes are TRBV6-5 and TRBJ1-2; D remains ambiguous. Per the germline V gene, CDR1 is MNHEY and CDR2 is SVGAGI. The CDR3 has 13 amino acids. The V end was cut by 6 bases, the J end by 4 bases, with 12 bases between. In DNA form, the CDR3 reads TGTGCCAGCAGCCGAGATCCCGTCTATGGCTACACCTTC. Translation gives CASSRDPVYGYTF.

The gene calls are TRBV23-1 and TRBJ1-6, with a weak D call TRBD1 (6 bases). TRBV23-1 is given ORF status, its function remaining uncertain. CDR3 length: 16 residues. With 3 bases removed from V and 7 bases from J, the gap between germline ends came to 16 bases. Written as DNA, the CDR3 is TGCGCCAGCAGTCAGGGGGGGCTCTCCCTCAATTCACCCCTCCACTTT. Amino acid sequence: CASSQGGLSLNSPLHF.

The CDR3 reads CATADGAGRRETQYF. CDR3 sequence (DNA): TGTGCCACCGCGGACGGGGCAGGGAGGCGAGAGACCCAGTACTTC. The V and J genes are TRBV6-5 and TRBJ2-5; TRBD2 is a possible D gene (6 bases). V lost 10 bases and J lost 4, with 22 bases in between. Germline V lookup: CDR1 MNHEY, CDR2 SVGAGI. The CDR3 has 15 amino acids.

The chain recombines TRBV6-5 with TRBJ1-1; TRBD1 matches at 10 bases. V gave up 7 bases and J gave up 5 bases; unmatched junction bases: 7. This CDR3 is 14 amino acids long. CDR1 and CDR2 (germline): MNHEY, SVGAGI. The CDR3 DNA is TGTGCCAGCATCCGGACAGGGGGAGATACTGAAGCTTTCTTT. This translates into CASIRTGGDTEAFF.

The chain recombines TRBV21-1 with TRBJ2-1; TRBD1 reflects the table's D call only, with no check against the DNA. TRBV21-1 is a pseudogene. This CDR3 spans 14 amino acids. The CDR3 DNA reads TGTGCCAGCAGCAAAGTAACAGGGGCGGTTGAGCAGTTCTTC. It specifies CASSKVTGAVEQFF.

The table lists this clone with a count of one. V gene TRBV7-8 combines with J gene TRBJ1-5; maybe TRBD1 (6 bases). This CDR3 spans 16 amino acids. V lost 1 base to trimming and J lost 4 bases, with 14 bases between them. Germline V gene sequence: CDR1 SGHVS, CDR2 FQNEAQ. The CDR3 is CASSLVQLRGNQPQHF. The CDR3 DNA follows: TGTGCCAGCAGCTTAGTCCAGTTGAGGGGGAATCAGCCCCAGCATTTT.

This clone rates as medium-sized. This chain connects TRBV27 to TRBJ1-2, with TRBD1 as a possible D gene (6 bases). V was shortened by 1 base and J by 0 bases, with 15 bases between the two germline ends. CDR3 length equals 17 residues. Germline CDR1 reads MNHEY; CDR2 reads SMNVEV (reference sequence). In DNA, the CDR3 is TGTGCCAGCAGTTTATATCGGGGGGCAGGCCCTAACTATGGCTACACCTTC. This encodes CASSLYRGAGPNYGYTF.

As regards this clone: A much larger clone differs by one base, so this may be a read error. This chain uses TRBV27 with TRBJ2-7; unclear D gene. V was cut by 0 bases and J by 2 bases, with 5 bases left in between. The CDR3 contains 13 residues. The germline gives CDR1 MNHEY, CDR2 SMNVEV (reference sequence). In nucleotides, the CDR3 is TGTGCCAGCAGTTTATCCCAGGCCTACGAGCAGTACTTC. Translated: CASSLSQAYEQYF.

This chain connects TRBV14 to TRBJ1-2; TRBD1 agrees at 12 bases. The CDR3 covers 16 residues. Trimming cost V 1 base and J 7 bases; bases outside gene matches: 7. In germline, CDR1 is SGHDN, CDR2 FVKESK. CDR3 sequence reads: CASSQAGTGGSGGYTF. The DNA for the CDR3 is TGTGCCAGCAGCCAAGCGGGGACAGGGGGCAGTGGTGGCTACACCTTC.

The chain uses TRBV6-1 and TRBJ1-4; weak D call: TRBD1 (5 bases). This CDR3 has 13 amino acids. Deletions cut 3 bases from V and 10 bases from J, with 12 bases between. From germline, CDR1 is MNHNS and CDR2 SASEGT. The CDR3 spells CASSDLTVPKLFF. CDR3 DNA sequence: TGTGCCAGCAGTGACCTGACAGTTCCAAAACTGTTTTTT.

The rearrangement links TRBV19 to TRBJ1-5, with D perhaps TRBD1 (6 bases). This CDR3 is 16 amino acids long. Trimming took off 7 bases at V and 0 bases at J, with 16 bases between the two ends. The germline V gene encodes CDR1 LNHDA and CDR2 SQIVND (reference sequence). CDR3 sequence (DNA): TGTGCCAGTACAACCGGACAGTATTATAGCAATCAGCCCCAGCATTTT. Protein sequence: CASTTGQYYSNQPQHF.

The J gene is TRBJ1-5, the V gene TRBV10-3, with D perhaps TRBD1 (6 bases). Between the trimmed V and J ends, which lost 11 bases and 0 bases, there was a span of 14 bases. This CDR3 has 14 amino acids. CDR1 ENHRY and CDR2 SYGVKD come from the germline V gene. The DNA for the CDR3 is TGTGCCTCTGGGCAGGGGATTAGCAATCAGCCCCAGCATTTT. This translates into CASGQGISNQPQHF.

The table lists this clone with a few counts. This chain connects TRBV5-4 to TRBJ2-3, with a tentative D call TRBD1 (6 bases). The CDR3 is made up of 15 amino acids. The V end was cut by 0 bases, the J end by 4 bases, with 12 bases between. CDR1 and CDR2 (germline): SGHNT, YYREEE (reference sequence). The CDR3, as DNA: TGTGCCAGCAGCTTGGCGGCCAGGGGCGCAGATACGCAGTATTTT. The encoded protein is CASSLAARGADTQYF.

This chain joins TRBV5-5 and TRBJ1-4; 10 bases are shared with TRBD1. This CDR3 contains 19 residues. Germline CDR1 and CDR2: SGHKS and YYEKEE (reference sequence). With V trimmed by 0 bases and J by 3 bases, 11 bases remained unmatched. DNA of the CDR3: TGTGCCAGCAGCTTGGCTCAGACAGGGGGCGTTGGTGCTAATGAAAAACTGTTTTTT. The encoded protein is CASSLAQTGGVGANEKLFF.

The chain combines TRBV25-1 with TRBJ1-1, with TRBD1 matching 7 bases. The ends lost 3 bases at V and 0 bases at J; junction bases unmatched: 4. The CDR3 runs to 15 residues. CDR1 MGHDK and CDR2 SYGVNS come from the germline V gene. The CDR3 loop reads CASSDPRGMNTEAFF. CDR3 DNA sequence: TGTGCCAGCAGTGATCCCAGGGGGATGAACACTGAAGCTTTCTTT.

The chain links TRBV28 to TRBJ1-1, with D maybe TRBD1 (5 bases). From germline, CDR1 is MDHEN and CDR2 SYDVKM. The CDR3 length is 12 residues. Trimming pared 7 bases from V and 7 bases from J, leaving 13 bases between. The CDR3 region has the DNA TGTGCCAGCACCTCCAGGGTCGGTGAAGCTTTCTTT. Encoded protein: CASTSRVGEAFF.

The chain combines TRBV19 with TRBJ1-4, with D maybe TRBD1 (6 bases). The CDR3 is 15 amino acids. Trimming shortened V by 3 bases and J by 4 bases, and 12 bases separated the two germline ends. Germline V CDR1 and CDR2: LNHDA, SQIVND (reference sequence). The CDR3 sequence is CASSMWTANNEKLFF. In DNA form, the CDR3 reads TGTGCCAGTAGTATGTGGACAGCTAATAATGAAAAACTGTTTTTT.

This chain joins TRBV15 and TRBJ2-1; tentatively, D is TRBD1 (5 bases). CDR3 size: 15 residues. The V gene's germline CDR1 is LNHNV and CDR2 YYDKDF (reference sequence). Trimming cost V 0 bases and J 2 bases, with 8 bases left between them. DNA of the CDR3: TGTGCCACCAGCAGAGATGCAGGGACCTACAATGAGCAGTTCTTC. It translates to CATSRDAGTYNEQFF.

The sample holds a few counts of this clone. V usage is TRBV5-6 and J usage is TRBJ1-4, with unresolved D. CDR3 length equals 14 residues. The V gene's germline CDR1 is SGHDT and CDR2 YYEEEE. The V end was cut by 0 bases, the J end by 8 bases, with 11 bases between. The CDR3 nucleotides are TGTGCCAGCAGCTTGGCTGGGTTCGGGGAAAAACTGTTTTTT. Translation gives CASSLAGFGEKLFF.

The CDR3, as DNA: TGTGCCAGCAGTGTCGGAACAGGGGCCTCCTACAATGAGCAGTTCTTC. It encodes CASSVGTGASYNEQFF. The rearrangement links TRBV25-1 to TRBJ2-1, with TRBD1 matching over 7 bases. J gave up 0 bases and V 4 bases, and 6 bases lay outside the gene matches. The germline gives CDR1 MGHDK, CDR2 SYGVNS. This CDR3 region has 16 residues.

A single count supports this clone. This rearrangement joins TRBV6-5 to TRBJ2-1; 8 positions agree with TRBD1. CDR3 size: 15 residues. V was clipped by 8 bases and J by 0 bases; unmatched bases: 6. Germline V lookup: CDR1 MNHEY, CDR2 SVGAGI. CDR3 residues: CASRQDRGSYNEQFF. CDR3 in DNA: TGTGCCAGCCGCCAAGACAGGGGCTCCTACAATGAGCAGTTCTTC.

The V and J genes are TRBV5-1 and TRBJ2-3; 8 bases line up with TRBD2. Germline lookup yields CDR1 SGHRS and CDR2 YFSETQ. Unmatched junction bases numbered 6, after V lost 1 base and J lost 2 bases. This CDR3 has 16 amino acids. This CDR3 reads CASSLRASGFTDTQYF. CDR3 DNA sequence: TGCGCCAGCAGCTTGAGGGCTAGCGGGTTCACAGATACGCAGTATTTT.

In its sample, this clone ranks as medium-sized. The chain couples TRBV28 to TRBJ1-6; D is unresolved. Germline loops: CDR1 MDHEN, CDR2 SYDVKM. The CDR3 length is 15 residues. With 2 bases removed from V and 11 bases from J, the gap between germline ends came to 16 bases. The CDR3 DNA is TGTGCCAGCAGTTTAATGTCGCCGGTAAAGACACCCCTCCACTTT. This translates into CASSLMSPVKTPLHF.

The chain recombines TRBV2 with TRBJ2-1; D call uncertain. Germline values: CDR1 SNHLY, CDR2 FYNNEI. The CDR3 extends over 16 amino acids. The V end was cut by 4 bases, the J end by 4 bases, with 17 bases between. CDR3 amino acids: CASSATGAASYNEQFF. CDR3 sequence (DNA): TGTGCCAGCAGTGCTACCGGCGCGGCCTCTTACAATGAGCAGTTCTTC.

The chain carries TRBV6-6 and TRBJ2-1; maybe TRBD2 (6 bases). Germline CDR1 reads MNHNY; CDR2 reads SVGAGI (reference sequence). There are 14 residues in the CDR3. The V end was cut by 0 bases, the J end by 5 bases, with 8 bases between. The CDR3, as DNA: TGTGCCAGCAGTTACTCGCGGGGAGACAATGAGCAGTTCTTC. Its protein is CASSYSRGDNEQFF.

This clone occurred a few times. The V and J genes are TRBV2 and TRBJ1-5, with TRBD1 identical over 7 bases. The germline V gene encodes CDR1 SNHLY and CDR2 FYNNEI. There are 16 residues in the CDR3. V was clipped by 7 bases and J by 4 bases; unmatched bases: 13. The CDR3 loop is CASTRQGRTPNQPQHF. CDR3 DNA: TGTGCCAGCACTAGACAGGGAAGGACCCCAAATCAGCCCCAGCATTTT. The full variable domain, completed using reference TRBV2 and TRBJ1-5, is EPEVTQTPSHQVTQMGQEVILRCVPISNHLYFYWYRQILGQKVEFLVSFYNNEISEKSEIFDDQFSVERPDGSNFTLKIRSTKLEDSAMYFCASTRQGRTPNQPQHFGDGTRLSIL.

The chain links TRBV9 to TRBJ2-2; 8 nucleotides align to TRBD2. This CDR3 comprises 15 residues. V shed 4 bases, J shed 3 bases, and the junction held 5 bases outside the gene matches. Per the germline V gene, CDR1 is SGDLS and CDR2 is YYNGEE. This chain's CDR3 is CASSPSGGDTGELFF. Written as DNA, the CDR3 is TGTGCCAGCAGCCCATCGGGAGGGGACACCGGGGAGCTGTTTTTT.

V usage is TRBV2 and J usage is TRBJ2-5, with TRBD1 matching over 7 bases. Germline values: CDR1 SNHLY, CDR2 FYNNEI. V was pared by 9 bases and J by 1 base, with 5 bases of the junction left unmatched. The CDR3 runs to 13 residues. The DNA for the CDR3 is TGTGCCAGATCAGGGGACAGCCAAGAGACCCAGTACTTC. Encoded protein: CARSGDSQETQYF.